A single sample is the source of the 13 T cell receptor beta chains below, sequenced in a study of T cell responses to AZD1222 COVID-19 vaccine. Some clones are missing from TCRdb's copy, which holds only in-frame ones; the method was immunoSEQ multiplex PCR. In the table there are under 300,000 clones, approximately 95% of which are singletons. Sequenced here: peripheral blood, sampled on day 0 of AZD1222 vaccination. The receptors were gathered from an adult in good health.

The chain employs TRBV7-8 and TRBJ1-5, with D unresolved. The V gene's germline CDR1 is SGHVS and CDR2 FQNEAQ. Trimming left V 0 bases short and J 7 bases short, with 7 bases between. CDR3 length: 13 residues. CDR3 nucleotides: TGTGCCAGCAGCTTAGCGGTGAGGCAGCCCCAGCATTTT. Amino acid sequence: CASSLAVRQPQHF.

The rearrangement links TRBV11-2 to TRBJ1-1; D not resolved. From germline, CDR1 is SGHAT and CDR2 FQNNGV. V lost 1 base and J lost 4, with 1 base in between. This CDR3 is 11 amino acids long. The CDR3 region is CASSLATEAFF. In DNA form, the CDR3 reads TGTGCCAGCAGCTTAGCCACTGAAGCTTTCTTT.

This rearrangement joins TRBV19 to TRBJ1-6, with D maybe TRBD1 (5 bases). Germline lookup yields CDR1 LNHDA and CDR2 SQIVND (reference sequence). The CDR3 is made up of 17 amino acids. V was cut by 3 bases and J by 0 bases, with 12 bases left in between. Here the CDR3 DNA reads TGTGCCAGTAGTATCTCGGGGGTTAGCTCCTATAATTCACCCCTCCACTTT. It specifies CASSISGVSSYNSPLHF. The variable domain in full, with the rest retrieved from reference TRBV19 and TRBJ1-6, is DGGITQSPKYLFRKEGQNVTLSCEQNLNHDAMYWYRQDPGQGLRLIYYSQIVNDFQKGDIAEGYSVSREKKESFPLTVTSAQKNPTAFYLCASSISGVSSYNSPLHFGNGTRLTVT.

This chain links TRBV28 with TRBJ1-1; TRBD1 agrees at 7 bases. The V and J ends lost 6 bases and 3 bases, in that order; junction bases with no gene match: 7. Per the germline V gene, CDR1 is MDHEN and CDR2 is SYDVKM. The CDR3 is 14 amino acids. CDR3 loop: CASSLRDRYTEAFF. The CDR3 DNA follows: TGTGCCAGCAGCCTCCGGGACAGATACACTGAAGCTTTCTTT.

This clone was recorded only once. The chain combines TRBV9 with TRBJ1-1; possible D gene TRBD1, 6 bases. CDR1 and CDR2 from the germline V gene are SGDLS and YYNGEE. CDR3 length equals 15 residues. V dropped 0 bases and J dropped 3 bases, with 12 bases sitting between them. The DNA for the CDR3 is TGTGCCAGCAGCGTAGGAACCCAGGGGTACACTGAAGCTTTCTTT. It encodes CASSVGTQGYTEAFF.

This clone was recorded once. This chain uses TRBV19 with TRBJ1-2, with 7 positions matching TRBD1. Germline V gives CDR1 LNHDA, CDR2 SQIVND (reference sequence). This CDR3 region has 15 residues. The ends lost 8 bases at V and 2 bases at J; junction bases unmatched: 11. CDR3 sequence: CASWSRGGSNYGYTF. CDR3 DNA sequence: TGTGCCAGTTGGAGCAGGGGGGGTTCGAACTATGGCTACACCTTC.

The genes are TRBV11-3 and TRBJ1-1; D is unclear. There are 13 residues in the CDR3. Germline loops: CDR1 SGHNT, CDR2 YENEEA. Trimming shortened V by 1 base and J by 4 bases, and 7 bases separated the two germline ends. Here the CDR3 reads CASSLGPSTEAFF. The CDR3 DNA reads as TGTGCCAGCAGCTTAGGACCTTCCACTGAAGCTTTCTTT. The full variable domain, its missing parts supplied by reference TRBV11-3 and TRBJ1-1, is EAGVVQSPRYKIIEKKQPVAFWCNPISGHNTLYWYLQNLGQGPELLIRYENEEAVDDSQLPKDRFSAERLKGVDSTLKIQPAELGDSAVYLCASSLGPSTEAFFGQGTRLTVV.

The rearrangement joins TRBV4-1 to TRBJ1-6, with no clear D. In germline, CDR1 is MGHRA, CDR2 YSYEKL. Trimming left V 0 bases short and J 0 bases short, with 6 bases between. CDR3 length: 16 amino acids. The CDR3 DNA is TGCGCCAGCAGCCAAGAGTCGTACTCCTATAATTCACCCCTCCACTTT. Protein product: CASSQESYSYNSPLHF.

This clone has just one count. This chain uses TRBV29-1 with TRBJ2-5; D is undetermined. V lost 1 base and J lost 5, with 8 bases in between. Germline V lookup: CDR1 SQVTM, CDR2 ANQGSEA. The CDR3 runs 12 residues. The CDR3 spells CSVEVIGETQYF. CDR3 coding DNA: TGCAGCGTTGAAGTGATAGGGGAGACCCAGTACTTC.

The chain is built from TRBV6-1 and TRBJ1-2; no definite D call. Trimming pared 2 bases from V and 4 bases from J, leaving 11 bases between. From germline, CDR1 is MNHNS and CDR2 SASEGT. The CDR3 is 14 amino acids. CDR3 sequence (DNA): TGTGCCAGCAGTGAAAGTGGTCTGGGCTATGGCTACACCTTC. Translating it yields CASSESGLGYGYTF.

The J gene is TRBJ2-1, the V gene TRBV11-2, with D unresolved. Germline-derived CDR1 and CDR2 are SGHAT and FQNNGV. The CDR3 spans 14 residues. V dropped 6 bases and J dropped 2 bases, with 11 bases sitting between them. The CDR3 region has the DNA TGTGCCAGCAGAGACTGGCGGACCTACAATGAGCAGTTCTTC. Its translation: CASRDWRTYNEQFF.

The genes are TRBV7-7 and TRBJ2-6; TRBD1 agrees at 7 bases. Per the germline V gene, CDR1 is SSHAT and CDR2 is FNYEAQ (reference sequence). V lost 5 bases to trimming and J lost 0 bases; unmatched junction nucleotides: 10. There are 18 residues in the CDR3. DNA for the CDR3: TGTGCCAGCAGCCCCCGACAGGGATTCACCTCTGGGGCCAACGTCCTGACTTTC. Protein sequence: CASSPRQGFTSGANVLTF. The full variable domain, in which reference TRBV7-7 and TRBJ2-6 provide the parts outside the CDR3, is GAGVSQSPRYKVTKRGQDVTLRCDPISSHATLYWYQQALGQGPEFLTYFNYEAQPDKSGLPSDRFSAERPEGSISTLTIQRTEQRDSAMYRCASSPRQGFTSGANVLTFGAGSRLTVL.

This sequence joins TRBV13 and TRBJ1-2, with TRBD1 matching over 7 bases. V gave up 0 bases and J gave up 6 bases; unmatched junction bases: 1. CDR3 length: 13 amino acids. Germline CDR1 PRHDT, CDR2 FYEKMQ (reference sequence). Written as DNA, the CDR3 is TGTGCCAGCAGCTTAGGACAGGGGAATGGCTACACCTTC. The encoded protein is CASSLGQGNGYTF.